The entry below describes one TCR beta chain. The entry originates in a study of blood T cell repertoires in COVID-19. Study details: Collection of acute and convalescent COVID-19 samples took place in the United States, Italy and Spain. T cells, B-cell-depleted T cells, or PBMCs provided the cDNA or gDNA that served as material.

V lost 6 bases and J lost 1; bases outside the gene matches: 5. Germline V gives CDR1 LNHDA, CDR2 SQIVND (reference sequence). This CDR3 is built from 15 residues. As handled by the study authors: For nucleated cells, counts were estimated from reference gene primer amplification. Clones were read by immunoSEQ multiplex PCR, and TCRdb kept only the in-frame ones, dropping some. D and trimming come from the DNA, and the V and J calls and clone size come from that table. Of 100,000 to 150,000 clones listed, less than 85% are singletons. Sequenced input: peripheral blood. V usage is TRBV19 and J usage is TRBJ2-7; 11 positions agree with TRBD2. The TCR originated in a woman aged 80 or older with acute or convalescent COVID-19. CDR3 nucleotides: TGTGCCAGTAGGAAGACTAGCGGGACTTCCTACGAGCAGTACTTC. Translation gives CASRKTSGTSYEQYF.